The text below deals with one TCR beta chain. Its antigen remains unknown. V lost 7 bases and J 0 bases, leaving 11 bases between the germline ends. CDR3 length: 14 residues. CDR1 and CDR2 (germline): MNHNY, SVGAGI (reference sequence). PCR was performed using 60 Vbeta and 13 Jbeta primers. Profiling relied on immunoSEQ multiplex PCR, and the TCRdb table lists in-frame clones only, not all of them. The repertoire shows roughly 34,000 clones; the top ten hold over 4%. The sample comes from a study of cytomegalovirus exposure and HLA in healthy donors. Study-level findings and limits: Sequencing likely produced, as an artifact, a cluster of highly shared sequence variants.

The V gene is TRBV6-6, the J gene TRBJ2-3, with D uncertain. Sample: PBMCs. The TCR was taken from a woman between 40 and 55 years old in good health and CMV-seropositive. The CDR3 DNA follows: TGTGCCAGCAACGAGCTTATAAGCACAGATACGCAGTATTTT. Translation gives CASNELISTDTQYF.